These 4 T cell receptor beta chains were sequenced from one sample in a study of cytomegalovirus exposure and HLA in healthy donors (dated by TCRdb to the late 2010s). Libraries came from the immunoSEQ multiplex PCR assay. For the multiplex PCR, a mixture combining 60 forward primers for TCR Vbeta segments and 13 reverse primers for TCR Jbeta segments was used. Held by TCRdb, this immuneACCESS table contains in-frame sequences only and omits some clones. Under half of the omission traces to an unresolved V gene where checked; the cause of the rest is unknown. The sample table records 90,000 or so clones; just under 70% of these occur just once. Approximately 2.9% of the sample comes from the top ten. Sequencing input: PBMCs. The receptors were sampled from a man aged 45-60 years in good health and CMV-seronegative.

The rearrangement joins TRBV7-9 to TRBJ1-3; the D gene is possibly TRBD1 (6 bases). Germline V gene data show CDR1 as SEHNR and CDR2 as FQNEAQ (reference sequence). CDR3 length equals 16 residues. Trimming left V 3 bases short and J 3 bases short, with 15 bases between. CDR3 sequence reads: CASSFSPGAYGNTIYF. CDR3 coding DNA: TGTGCCAGCAGCTTTTCCCCAGGGGCATATGGAAACACCATATATTTT.

V is TRBV18 and J is TRBJ2-3; a weak D match, TRBD2 (5 bases). The V end lost 3 bases, the J end lost 0 bases, and 16 bases lay between the germline ends. Germline V gives CDR1 KGHSH, CDR2 LQKENI. The CDR3 extends over 17 amino acids. The CDR3 DNA sequence: TGTGCCAGCTCACCCTCGAAGGGAGTAAGTAGCACAGATACGCAGTATTTT. This encodes CASSPSKGVSSTDTQYF.

This clone has more than one count but fewer than ten. The rearrangement uses TRBV7-3 and TRBJ2-1, with 8 nucleotides matching TRBD2. Germline V CDR1 and CDR2: SGHTA, FQGTGA. The CDR3 is 15 amino acids. Trimming at V came to 5 bases and at J to 4 bases, leaving 7 bases not matched to a gene. CDR3 nucleotide sequence: TGTGCCAGCAGCCCCGGGGGGGCGGAGTACAATGAGCAGTTCTTC. Protein sequence: CASSPGGAEYNEQFF. Complete variable domain (other parts from reference TRBV7-3 and TRBJ2-1): GAGVSQTPSNKVTEKGKYVELRCDPISGHTALYWYRQSLGQGPEFLIYFQGTGAADDSGLPNDRFFAVRPEGSVSTLKIQRTERGDSAVYLCASSPGGAEYNEQFFGPGTRLTVL.

The chain links TRBV19 to TRBJ1-2, with 7 bases that match TRBD1. This CDR3 comprises 14 residues. Germline V gene lookup returns CDR1 LNHDA and CDR2 SQIVND (reference sequence). After removal of 5 bases from V and 3 bases from J, the junction contained 6 bases not matched to a gene. CDR3 amino acids: CASSVHRGDYGYTF. The CDR3 DNA follows: TGTGCCAGTAGTGTACACAGGGGTGACTATGGCTACACCTTC.